Here is one TCR beta chain with its context. Its antigen is not identified. PCR employed 60 Vbeta and 13 Jbeta primers. Sequencing used immunoSEQ multiplex PCR; TCRdb keeps in-frame clones, though not all of them. The sample consists of about 89,000 clones, approximately 86% of them appearing once. The record originates from a study of cytomegalovirus exposure and HLA in healthy donors. Whole-study findings and limits: TCR beta chain V- and J-gene trimming was linked, in a later analysis, to a missense variant in DCLRE1C.

Germline V gene data show CDR1 as SQVTM and CDR2 as ANQGSEA. Trimming took 2 bases from V and 4 from J; bases not matched to a gene: 1. The CDR3 loop spans 13 amino acids. The sequence was collected from a young man in good health and CMV-seropositive. The V call is TRBV29-1, the J call TRBJ2-1; the match to TRBD1 covers 8 bases. Sequenced material: PBMCs. CDR3 in amino acids: CSVEQGAYNEQFF. In DNA form, the CDR3 reads TGCAGCGTTGAACAGGGGGCGTACAATGAGCAGTTCTTC.